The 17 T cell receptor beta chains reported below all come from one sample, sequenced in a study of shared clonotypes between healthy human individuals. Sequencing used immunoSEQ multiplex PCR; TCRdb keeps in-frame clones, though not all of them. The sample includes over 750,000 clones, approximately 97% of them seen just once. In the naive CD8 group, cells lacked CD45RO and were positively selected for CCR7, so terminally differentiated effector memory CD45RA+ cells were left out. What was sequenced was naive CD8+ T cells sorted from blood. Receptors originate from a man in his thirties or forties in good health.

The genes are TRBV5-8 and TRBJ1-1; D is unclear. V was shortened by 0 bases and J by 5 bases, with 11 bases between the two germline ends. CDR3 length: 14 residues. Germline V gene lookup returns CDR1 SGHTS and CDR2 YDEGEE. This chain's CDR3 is CASSLEGVETEAFF. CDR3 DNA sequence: TGTGCCAGCAGCTTGGAAGGAGTGGAGACTGAAGCTTTCTTT.

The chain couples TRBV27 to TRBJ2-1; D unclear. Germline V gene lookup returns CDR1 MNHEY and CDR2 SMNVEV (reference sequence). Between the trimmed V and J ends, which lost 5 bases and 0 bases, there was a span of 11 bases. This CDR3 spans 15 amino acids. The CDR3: CASSTLPSSYNEQFF. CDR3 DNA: TGTGCCAGCAGTACACTACCGAGCTCCTACAATGAGCAGTTCTTC.

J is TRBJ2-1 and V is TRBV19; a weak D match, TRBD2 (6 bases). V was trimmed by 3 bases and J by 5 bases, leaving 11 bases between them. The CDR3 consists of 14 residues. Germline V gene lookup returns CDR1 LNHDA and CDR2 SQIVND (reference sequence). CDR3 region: CASSIGSTDNEQFF. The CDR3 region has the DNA TGTGCCAGTAGTATCGGGAGCACGGACAATGAGCAGTTCTTC.

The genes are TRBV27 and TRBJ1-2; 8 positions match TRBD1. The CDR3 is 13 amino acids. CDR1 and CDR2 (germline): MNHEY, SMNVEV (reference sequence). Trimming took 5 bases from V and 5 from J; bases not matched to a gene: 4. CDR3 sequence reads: CASSLTGVYGYTF. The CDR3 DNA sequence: TGTGCCAGCAGTCTGACAGGGGTTTATGGCTACACCTTC.

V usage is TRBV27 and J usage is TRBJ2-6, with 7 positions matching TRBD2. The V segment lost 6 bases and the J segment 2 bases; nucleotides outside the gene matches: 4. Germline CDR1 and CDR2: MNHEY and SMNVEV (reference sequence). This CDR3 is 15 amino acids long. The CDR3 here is CASRYGGAGANVLTF. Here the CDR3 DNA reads TGTGCCAGCAGATATGGGGGGGCTGGGGCCAACGTCCTGACTTTC.

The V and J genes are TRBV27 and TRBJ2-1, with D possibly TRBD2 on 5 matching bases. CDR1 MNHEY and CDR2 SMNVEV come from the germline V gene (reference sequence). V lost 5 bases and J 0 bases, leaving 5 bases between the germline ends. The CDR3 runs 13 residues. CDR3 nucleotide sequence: TGTGCCAGCAGTACTAGCTCCTACAATGAGCAGTTCTTC. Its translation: CASSTSSYNEQFF.

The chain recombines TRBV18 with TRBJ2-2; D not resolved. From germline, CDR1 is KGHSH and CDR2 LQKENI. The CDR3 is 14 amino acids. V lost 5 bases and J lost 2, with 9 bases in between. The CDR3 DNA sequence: TGTGCCAGCTCATTGGAGCTCAACACCGGGGAGCTGTTTTTT. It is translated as CASSLELNTGELFF.

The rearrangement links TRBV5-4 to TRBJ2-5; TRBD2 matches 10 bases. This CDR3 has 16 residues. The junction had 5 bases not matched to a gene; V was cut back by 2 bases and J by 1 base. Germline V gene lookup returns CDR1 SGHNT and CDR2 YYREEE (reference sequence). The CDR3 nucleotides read TGTGCCAGCAGCTTCGTCGGACTAGCGGCCCAAGAGACCCAGTACTTC. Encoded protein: CASSFVGLAAQETQYF.

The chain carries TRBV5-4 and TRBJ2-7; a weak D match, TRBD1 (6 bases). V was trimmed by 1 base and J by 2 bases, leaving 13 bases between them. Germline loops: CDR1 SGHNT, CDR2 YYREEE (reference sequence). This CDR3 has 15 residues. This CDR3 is CASSLILTGPYEQYF. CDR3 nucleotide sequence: TGTGCCAGCAGCTTGATCTTGACAGGCCCCTACGAGCAGTACTTC.

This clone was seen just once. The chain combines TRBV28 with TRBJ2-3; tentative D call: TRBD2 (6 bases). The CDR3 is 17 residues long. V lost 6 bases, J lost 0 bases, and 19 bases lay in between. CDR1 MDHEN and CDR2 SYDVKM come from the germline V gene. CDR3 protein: CASSLPIGDFSTDTQYF. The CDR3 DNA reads TGTGCCAGCAGCCTTCCGATAGGGGACTTTAGCACAGATACGCAGTATTTT. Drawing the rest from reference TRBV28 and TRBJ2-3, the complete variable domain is DVKVTQSSRYLVKRTGEKVFLECVQDMDHENMFWYRQDPGLGLRLIYFSYDVKMKEKGDIPEGYSVSREKKERFSLILESASTNQTSMYLCASSLPIGDFSTDTQYFGPGTRLTVL.

The CDR3 region has the DNA TGTGCCAGCAGCCCCAGTTTGGCAGGGCCTTTCTACAATGAGCAGTTCTTC. Amino acids: CASSPSLAGPFYNEQFF. The genes are TRBV14 and TRBJ2-1, with a tentative D call TRBD1 (5 bases). The CDR3 contains 17 residues. Trimming cost V 4 bases and J 3 bases, with 19 bases left between them. In germline, CDR1 is SGHDN, CDR2 FVKESK. Combining the CDR3 with reference TRBV14 and TRBJ2-1 gives the whole variable domain EAGVTQFPSHSVIEKGQTVTLRCDPISGHDNLYWYRRVMGKEIKFLLHFVKESKQDESGMPNNRFLAERTGGTYSTLKVQPAELEDSGVYFCASSPSLAGPFYNEQFFGPGTRLTVL.

CDR3 residues: CASSLDDPKETQYF. The CDR3 DNA follows: TGCGCCAGCAGCCTTGACGATCCGAAAGAGACCCAGTACTTC. The gene calls are TRBV5-1 and TRBJ2-5; no definite D call. The CDR3 runs 14 residues. Deletions cut 4 bases from V and 3 bases from J, with 13 bases between. CDR1 is SGHRS, CDR2 YFSETQ, per germline.

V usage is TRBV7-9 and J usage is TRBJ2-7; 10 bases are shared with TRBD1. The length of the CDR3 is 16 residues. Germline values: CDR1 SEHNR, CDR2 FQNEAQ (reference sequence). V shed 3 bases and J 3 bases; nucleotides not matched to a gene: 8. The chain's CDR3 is CASSLPVGQGYYEQYF. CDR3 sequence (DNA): TGTGCCAGCAGCTTGCCTGTGGGACAGGGGTACTACGAGCAGTACTTC.

This chain's CDR3 is CASSQSRSSYNEQFF. CDR3 DNA sequence: TGCGCCAGCAGCCAGTCAAGGAGCTCCTACAATGAGCAGTTCTTC. The J gene is TRBJ2-1, the V gene TRBV4-3; D gene uncertain. The V end was cut by 3 bases, the J end by 0 bases, with 9 bases between. In germline, CDR1 is LGHNA, CDR2 YSLEER. The length of the CDR3 is 15 residues.

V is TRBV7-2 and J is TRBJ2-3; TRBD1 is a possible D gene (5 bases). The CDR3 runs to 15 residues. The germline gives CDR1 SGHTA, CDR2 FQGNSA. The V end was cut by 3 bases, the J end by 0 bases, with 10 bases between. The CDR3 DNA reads TGTGCCAGCAGCTTCTTCGACAGTAGCACAGATACGCAGTATTTT. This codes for CASSFFDSSTDTQYF.

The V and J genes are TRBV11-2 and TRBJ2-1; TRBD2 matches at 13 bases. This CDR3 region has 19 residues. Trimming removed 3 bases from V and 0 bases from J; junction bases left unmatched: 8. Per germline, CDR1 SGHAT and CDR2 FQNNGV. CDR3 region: CASSFELAGGESSYNEQFF. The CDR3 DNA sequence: TGTGCCAGCAGCTTCGAACTAGCGGGAGGGGAAAGCTCCTACAATGAGCAGTTCTTC.

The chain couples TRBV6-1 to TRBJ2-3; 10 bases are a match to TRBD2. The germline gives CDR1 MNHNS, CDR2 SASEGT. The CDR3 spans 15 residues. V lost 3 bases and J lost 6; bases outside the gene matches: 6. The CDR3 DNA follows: TGTGCCAGCAGTGATCTAGCGGGAGTGGCGGATACGCAGTATTTT. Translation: CASSDLAGVADTQYF.